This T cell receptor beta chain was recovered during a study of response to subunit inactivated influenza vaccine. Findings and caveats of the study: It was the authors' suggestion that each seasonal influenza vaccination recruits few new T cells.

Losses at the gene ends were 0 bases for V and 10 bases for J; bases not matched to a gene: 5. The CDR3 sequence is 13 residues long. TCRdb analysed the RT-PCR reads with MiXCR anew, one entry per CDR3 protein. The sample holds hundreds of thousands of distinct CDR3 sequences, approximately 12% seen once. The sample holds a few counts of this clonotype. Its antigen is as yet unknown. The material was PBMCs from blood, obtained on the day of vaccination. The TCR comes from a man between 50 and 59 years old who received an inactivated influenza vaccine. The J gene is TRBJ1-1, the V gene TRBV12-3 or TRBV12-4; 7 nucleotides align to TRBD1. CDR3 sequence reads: CASSLAGGALAFF. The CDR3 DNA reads TGTGCCAGCAGTTTAGCAGGGGGCGCTCTAGCTTTCTTT.